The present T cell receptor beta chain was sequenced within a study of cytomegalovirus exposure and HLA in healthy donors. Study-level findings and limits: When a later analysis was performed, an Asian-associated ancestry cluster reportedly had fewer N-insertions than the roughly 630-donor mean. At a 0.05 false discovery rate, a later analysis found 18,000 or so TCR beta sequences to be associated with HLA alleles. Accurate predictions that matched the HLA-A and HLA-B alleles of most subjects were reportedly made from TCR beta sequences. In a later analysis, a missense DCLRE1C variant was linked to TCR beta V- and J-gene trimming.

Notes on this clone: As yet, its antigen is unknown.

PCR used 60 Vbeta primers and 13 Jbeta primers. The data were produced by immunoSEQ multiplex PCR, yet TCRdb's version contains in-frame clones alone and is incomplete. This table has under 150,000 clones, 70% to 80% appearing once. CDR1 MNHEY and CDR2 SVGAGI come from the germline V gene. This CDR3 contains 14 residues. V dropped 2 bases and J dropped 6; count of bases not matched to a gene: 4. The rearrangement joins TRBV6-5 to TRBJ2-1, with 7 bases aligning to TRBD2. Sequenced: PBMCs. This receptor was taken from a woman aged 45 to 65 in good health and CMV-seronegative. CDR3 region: CASSYGGSRNEQFF. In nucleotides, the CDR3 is TGTGCCAGCAGTTACGGCGGGAGCCGCAATGAGCAGTTCTTC.